This section outlines one T cell receptor (beta chain) sequence together with its context. The antigen is undetermined. A J-beta primer mix and a sample-barcoded 5' primer were used in a second PCR of about 6 to 12 cycles. A template-switch adaptor that had 12 random nucleotides put a tag on each cDNA molecule. TCRdb ran MiXCR on the 5' RACE reads and lists one entry per CDR3 protein. The sample shows some 1.5 million distinct CDR3 sequences, over 25% of them seen only once. The data were taken from a study of blood T cells in healthy people across ages. Study-wide background: Template switching captured about one barcoded beta molecule per two T cells.

V dropped 1 base and J dropped 4 bases, with 9 bases sitting between them. The CDR3 totals 14 residues. Per the germline V gene, CDR1 is SEHNR and CDR2 is FQNEAQ (reference sequence). Study-wide results and limits: Observed TCR beta diversity per million T cells went down as age went up. This fall followed a roughly linear course with age. Unsorted PBMCs blocked a conclusive comparison of naive and antigen-experienced cells.

The source is a young woman in good health. Sequences were obtained from blood. The rearrangement links TRBV7-9 to TRBJ2-3; D is possibly TRBD1 (5 bases). The CDR3 DNA follows: TGTGCCAGCAGCTTAGACAGGAAACCAGATACGCAGTATTTT. Its translation is CASSLDRKPDTQYF.